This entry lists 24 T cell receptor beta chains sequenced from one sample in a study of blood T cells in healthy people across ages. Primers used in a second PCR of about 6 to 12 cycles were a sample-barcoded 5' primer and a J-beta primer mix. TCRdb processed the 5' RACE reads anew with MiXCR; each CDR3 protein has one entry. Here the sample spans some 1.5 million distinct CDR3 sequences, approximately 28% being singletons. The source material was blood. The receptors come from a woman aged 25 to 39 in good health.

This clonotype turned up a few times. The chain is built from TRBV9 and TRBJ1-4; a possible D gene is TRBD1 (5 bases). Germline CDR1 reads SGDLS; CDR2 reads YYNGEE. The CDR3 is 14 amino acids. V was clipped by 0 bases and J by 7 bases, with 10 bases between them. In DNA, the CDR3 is TGTGCCAGCAGCGTAGAGCCCGGGACTGAAAAACTGTTTTTT. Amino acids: CASSVEPGTEKLFF. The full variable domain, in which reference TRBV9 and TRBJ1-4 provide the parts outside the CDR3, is DSGVTQTPKHLITATGQRVTLRCSPRSGDLSVYWYQQSLDQGLQFLIQYYNGEERAKGNILERFSAQQFPDLHSELNLSSLELGDSALYFCASSVEPGTEKLFFGSGTQLSVL.

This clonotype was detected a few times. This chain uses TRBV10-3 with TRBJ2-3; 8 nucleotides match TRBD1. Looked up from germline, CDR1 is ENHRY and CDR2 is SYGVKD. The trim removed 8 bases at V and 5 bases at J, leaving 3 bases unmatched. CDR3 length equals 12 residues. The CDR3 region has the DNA TGTGCCATCGGACAGGGAATAGATACGCAGTATTTT. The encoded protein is CAIGQGIDTQYF.

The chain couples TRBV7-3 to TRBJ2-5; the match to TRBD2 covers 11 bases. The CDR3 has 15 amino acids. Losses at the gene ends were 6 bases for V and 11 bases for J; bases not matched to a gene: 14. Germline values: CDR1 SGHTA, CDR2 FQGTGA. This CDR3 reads CASSALAGGDNEQYF. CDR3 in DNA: TGTGCCAGCAGTGCTTTAGCGGGGGGGGACAATGAGCAGTACTTC.

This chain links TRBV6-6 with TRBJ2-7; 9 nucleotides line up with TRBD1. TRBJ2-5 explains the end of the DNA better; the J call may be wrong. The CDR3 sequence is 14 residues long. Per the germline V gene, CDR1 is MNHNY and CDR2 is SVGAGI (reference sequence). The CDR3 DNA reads TGTGCCAGCAATGTACAGGGGGCCGAGGAGACCCAGTACTTC. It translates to CASNVQGAEETQYF.

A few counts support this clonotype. The CDR3 DNA reads as TGTGCCAGCAGGGGAGGGATTTCCTATGGCTACACCTTC. It codes for CASRGGISYGYTF. The chain employs TRBV7-2 and TRBJ1-2; no reliable D call. The CDR3 spans 13 residues. CDR1 SGHTA and CDR2 FQGNSA come from the germline V gene. V shed 6 bases and J shed 4 bases, with 12 bases lying between them.

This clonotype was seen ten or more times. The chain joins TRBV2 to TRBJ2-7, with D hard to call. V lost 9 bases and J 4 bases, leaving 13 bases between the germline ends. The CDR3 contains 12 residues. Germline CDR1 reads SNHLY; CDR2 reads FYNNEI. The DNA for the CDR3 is TGTGCCAGTCGGGTTAGCCTTTACGAGCAGTACTTC. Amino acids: CASRVSLYEQYF.

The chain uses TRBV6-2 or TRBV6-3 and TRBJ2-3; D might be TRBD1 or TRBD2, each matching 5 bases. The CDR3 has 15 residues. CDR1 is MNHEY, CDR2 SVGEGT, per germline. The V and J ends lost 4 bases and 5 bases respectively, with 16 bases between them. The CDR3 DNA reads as TGTGCCAGCAGTTCAACCTTGGGGGTCGGAGATACGCAGTATTTT. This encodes CASSSTLGVGDTQYF.

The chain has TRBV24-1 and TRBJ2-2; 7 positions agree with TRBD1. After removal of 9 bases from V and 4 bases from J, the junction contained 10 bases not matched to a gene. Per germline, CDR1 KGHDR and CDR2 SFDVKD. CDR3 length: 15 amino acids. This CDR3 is CATGSTGQSTGELFF. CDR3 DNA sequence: TGTGCCACCGGAAGTACGGGACAGAGCACCGGGGAGCTGTTTTTT.

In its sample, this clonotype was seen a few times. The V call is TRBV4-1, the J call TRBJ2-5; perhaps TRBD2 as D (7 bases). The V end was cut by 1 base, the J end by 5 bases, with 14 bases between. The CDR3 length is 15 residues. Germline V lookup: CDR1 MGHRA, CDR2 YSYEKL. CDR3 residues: CASSQVGSGGETQYF. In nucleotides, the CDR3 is TGCGCCAGCAGCCAAGTGGGTTCGGGGGGCGAGACCCAGTACTTC.

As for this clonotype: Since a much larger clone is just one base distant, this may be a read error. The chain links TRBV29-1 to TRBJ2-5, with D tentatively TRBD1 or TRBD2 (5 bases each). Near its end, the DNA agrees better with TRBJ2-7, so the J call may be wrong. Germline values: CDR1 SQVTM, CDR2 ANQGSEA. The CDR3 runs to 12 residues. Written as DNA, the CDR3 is TGCAGCGTCACCGGGACGACATGCGAGCAGTACTTC. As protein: CSVTGTTCEQYF.

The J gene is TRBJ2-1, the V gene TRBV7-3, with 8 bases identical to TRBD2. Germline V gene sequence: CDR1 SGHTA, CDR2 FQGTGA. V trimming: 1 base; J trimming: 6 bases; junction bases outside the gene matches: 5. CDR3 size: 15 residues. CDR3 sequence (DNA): TGTGCCAGCAGCTTAAACGGGCGGGGGGCCAATGAGCAGTTCTTC. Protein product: CASSLNGRGANEQFF.

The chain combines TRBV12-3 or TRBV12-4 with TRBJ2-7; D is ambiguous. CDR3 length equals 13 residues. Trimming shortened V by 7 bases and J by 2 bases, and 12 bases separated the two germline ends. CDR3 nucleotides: TGTGCCAGCATGTCTGTGAGAGCCTACGAGCAGTACTTC. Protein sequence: CASMSVRAYEQYF.

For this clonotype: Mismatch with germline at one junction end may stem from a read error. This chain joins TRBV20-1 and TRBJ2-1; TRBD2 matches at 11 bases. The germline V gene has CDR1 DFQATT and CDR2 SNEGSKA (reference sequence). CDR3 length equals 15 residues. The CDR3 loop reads CRARDPLAGGNEQFF. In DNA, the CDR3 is TGCAGGGCTAGAGATCCCCTAGCGGGGGGCAATGAACAGTTCTTC.

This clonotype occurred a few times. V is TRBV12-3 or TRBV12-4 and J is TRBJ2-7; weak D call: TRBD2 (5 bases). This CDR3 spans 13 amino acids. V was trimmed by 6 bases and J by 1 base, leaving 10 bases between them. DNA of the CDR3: TGTGCCAGCAGCGAGACTACGTCCTACGAGCAGTACTTC. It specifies CASSETTSYEQYF.

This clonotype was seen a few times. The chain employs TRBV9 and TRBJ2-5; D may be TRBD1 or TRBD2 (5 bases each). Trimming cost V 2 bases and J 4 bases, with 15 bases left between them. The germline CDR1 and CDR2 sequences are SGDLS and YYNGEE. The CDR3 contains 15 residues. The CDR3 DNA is TGTGCCAGCAGCGTCGGGCCCCCGGGGACAGAGACCCAGTACTTC. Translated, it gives CASSVGPPGTETQYF.

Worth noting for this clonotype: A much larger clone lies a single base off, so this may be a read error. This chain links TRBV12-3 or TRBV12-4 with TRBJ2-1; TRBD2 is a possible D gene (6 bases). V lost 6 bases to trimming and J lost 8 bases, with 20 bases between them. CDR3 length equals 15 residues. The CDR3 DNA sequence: TGTGCCAGCAGAGATCCGGGACTTGGGAGTGATGAGCAGTTCTTC. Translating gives CASRDPGLGSDEQFF.

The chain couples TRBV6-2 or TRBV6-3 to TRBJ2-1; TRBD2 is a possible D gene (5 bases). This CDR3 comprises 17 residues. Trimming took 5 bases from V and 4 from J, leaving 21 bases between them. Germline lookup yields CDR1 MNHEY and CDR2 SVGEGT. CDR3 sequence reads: CASSTEGYGSGYNEQFF. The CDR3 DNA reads TGTGCCAGCAGTACCGAGGGTTATGGCTCCGGATACAATGAGCAGTTCTTC.

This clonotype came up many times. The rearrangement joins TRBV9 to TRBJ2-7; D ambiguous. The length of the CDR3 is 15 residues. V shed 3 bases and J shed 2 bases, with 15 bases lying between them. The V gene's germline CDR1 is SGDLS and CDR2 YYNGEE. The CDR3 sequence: CASSASLGPPYEQYF. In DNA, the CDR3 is TGTGCCAGCAGCGCAAGCCTAGGTCCCCCCTACGAGCAGTACTTC.

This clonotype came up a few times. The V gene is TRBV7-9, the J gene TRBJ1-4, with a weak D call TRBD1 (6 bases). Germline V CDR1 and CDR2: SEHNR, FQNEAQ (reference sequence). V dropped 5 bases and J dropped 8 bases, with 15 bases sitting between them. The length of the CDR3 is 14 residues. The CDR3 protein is CASSRGQTREKLFF. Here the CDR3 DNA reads TGTGCCAGCAGCAGAGGACAGACTCGAGAAAAACTGTTTTTT.

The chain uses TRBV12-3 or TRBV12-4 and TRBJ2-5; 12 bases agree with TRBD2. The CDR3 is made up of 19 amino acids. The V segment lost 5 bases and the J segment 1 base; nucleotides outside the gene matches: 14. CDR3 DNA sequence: TGTGCCAGCAGTGACCTACTAGCGGGGGGCCCCAACTTCCAAGAGACCCAGTACTTC. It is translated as CASSDLLAGGPNFQETQYF.

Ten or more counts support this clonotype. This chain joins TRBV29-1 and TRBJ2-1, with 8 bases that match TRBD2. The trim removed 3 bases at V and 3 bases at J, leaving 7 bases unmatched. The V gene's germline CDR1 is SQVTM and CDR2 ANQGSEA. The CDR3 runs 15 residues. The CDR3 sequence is CSVDFGSGVYNEQFF. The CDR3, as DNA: TGCAGCGTTGATTTCGGTAGCGGGGTCTACAATGAGCAGTTCTTC.

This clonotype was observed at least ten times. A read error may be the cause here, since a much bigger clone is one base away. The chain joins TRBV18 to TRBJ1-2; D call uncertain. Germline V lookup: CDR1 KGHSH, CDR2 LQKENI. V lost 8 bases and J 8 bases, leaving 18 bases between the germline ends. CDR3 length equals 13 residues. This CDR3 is CASSPSSGGGYTF. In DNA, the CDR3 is TGTGCCAGCAGCCCCAGTTCGGGAGGGGGCTACACCTTC.

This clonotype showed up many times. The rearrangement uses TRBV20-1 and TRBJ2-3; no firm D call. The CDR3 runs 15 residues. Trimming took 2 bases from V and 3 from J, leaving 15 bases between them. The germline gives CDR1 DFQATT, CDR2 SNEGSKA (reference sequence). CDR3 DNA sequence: TGCAGTGCTAGAAGGGCGATAGCTAGTACAGATACGCAGTATTTT. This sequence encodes CSARRAIASTDTQYF.

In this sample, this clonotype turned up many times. This CDR3 is CASSVENIQYF. In DNA, the CDR3 is TGTGCCAGCAGCGTAGAAAACATTCAGTACTTC. V gene TRBV9 combines with J gene TRBJ2-4; no firm D call. The V and J ends lost 0 bases and 5 bases respectively, with 0 bases between them. In germline, CDR1 is SGDLS, CDR2 YYNGEE. The CDR3 is 11 residues long.